This T cell receptor (beta chain) originates from a study of cytomegalovirus exposure and HLA in healthy donors. Primers included in the PCR were 60 Vbeta and 13 Jbeta primers. Sequenced by immunoSEQ multiplex PCR; TCRdb stores in-frame clones only, minus some. The sample lists roughly 220,000 clones; around 70% were seen once. With 0 bases removed from V and 6 bases from J, the gap between germline ends came to 7 bases. The CDR3 runs to 13 residues. CDR1 and CDR2 (germline): MNHNY, SVGAGI (reference sequence). The specimen sequenced was PBMCs. The clonotype comes from a middle-aged man in good health and CMV-seropositive. The chain employs TRBV6-6 and TRBJ2-3; TRBD2 might be the D (5 bases). The CDR3 DNA reads TGTGCCAGCAGTTACTCCTCGGGGGATACGCAGTATTTT. Translating it yields CASSYSSGDTQYF.